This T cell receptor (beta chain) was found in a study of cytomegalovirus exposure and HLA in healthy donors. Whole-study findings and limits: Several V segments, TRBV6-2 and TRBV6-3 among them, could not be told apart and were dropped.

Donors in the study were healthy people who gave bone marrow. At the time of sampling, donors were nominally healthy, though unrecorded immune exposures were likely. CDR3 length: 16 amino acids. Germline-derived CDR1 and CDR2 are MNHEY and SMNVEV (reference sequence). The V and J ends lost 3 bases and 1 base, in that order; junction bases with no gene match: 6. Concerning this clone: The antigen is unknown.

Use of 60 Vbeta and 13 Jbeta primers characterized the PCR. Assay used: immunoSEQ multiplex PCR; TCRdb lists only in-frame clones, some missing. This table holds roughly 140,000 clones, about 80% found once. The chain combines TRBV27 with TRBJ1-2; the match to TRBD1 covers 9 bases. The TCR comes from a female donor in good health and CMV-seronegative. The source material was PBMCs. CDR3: CASSFIRQGGNYGYTF. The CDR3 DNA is TGTGCCAGCAGTTTTATCCGACAGGGGGGTAACTATGGCTACACCTTC.